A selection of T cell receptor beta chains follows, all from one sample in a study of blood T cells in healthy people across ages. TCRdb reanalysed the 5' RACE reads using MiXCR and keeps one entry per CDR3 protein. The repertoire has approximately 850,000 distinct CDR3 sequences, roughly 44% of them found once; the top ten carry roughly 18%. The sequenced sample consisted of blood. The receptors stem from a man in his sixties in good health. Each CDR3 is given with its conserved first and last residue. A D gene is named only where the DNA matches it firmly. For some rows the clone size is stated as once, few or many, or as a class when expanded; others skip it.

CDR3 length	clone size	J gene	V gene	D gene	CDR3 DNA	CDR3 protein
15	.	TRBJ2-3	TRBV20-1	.	TGCAGTGCTAGCGACGACAGGATAAGCACAGATACGCAGTATTTT	CSASDDRISTDTQYF
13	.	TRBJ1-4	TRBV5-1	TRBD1	TGCGCCAGTAGACAGGGGTGGAATGAAAAACTGTTTTTT	CASRQGWNEKLFF
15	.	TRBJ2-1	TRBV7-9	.	TGTGCCAGCAGCGGTTCAGGGGCGCTAAGCAATGAGCAGTTCTTC	CASSGSGALSNEQFF
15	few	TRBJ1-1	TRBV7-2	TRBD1	TGTGCCAGCAGCCGGGACAGAAGCATGAACACTGAAGCTTTCTTT	CASSRDRSMNTEAFF
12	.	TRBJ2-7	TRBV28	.	TGTGCCGGCAGTCAGGGAACCTACGAGCAGTACTTC	CAGSQGTYEQYF
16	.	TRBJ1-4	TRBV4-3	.	TGCGCCAGCGGCCAAGACGACATCGCAACTAATGAAAAACTGTTTTTT	CASGQDDIATNEKLFF
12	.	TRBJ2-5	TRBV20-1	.	TGCAGTGCGGTAGGGGCTGGGCAGACCCAGTACTTC	CSAVGAGQTQYF
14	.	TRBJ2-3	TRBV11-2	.	TGTGCCAGCAGCTTAGGTGTCGGTCCGGGACAACGGTATTTT	CASSLGVGPGQRYF
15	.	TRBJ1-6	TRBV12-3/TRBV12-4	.	TGTGCCAGCAGTTCCTTCGGTACAGATAATTCACCCCTCCACTTT	CASSSFGTDNSPLHF
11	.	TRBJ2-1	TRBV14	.	TGTGCCAGCCGAGGAGACAATGAGCAGTTCTTC	CASRGDNEQFF
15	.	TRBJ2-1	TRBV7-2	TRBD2	TGTGCCAGCAGCCAGGGACTAGCGGCCGTCAATGAGCAGTTCTTC	CASSQGLAAVNEQFF
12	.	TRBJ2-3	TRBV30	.	TGTGCCTGGAGTCCCAGTTCGGATACGCAGTATTTT	CAWSPSSDTQYF
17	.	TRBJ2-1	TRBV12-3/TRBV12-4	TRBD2	TGTGCCAGCAGGGGGGAGGGACGGCTAAGCTCCTACAATGAGCAGTTCTTC	CASRGEGRLSSYNEQFF
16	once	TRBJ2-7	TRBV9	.	TGTGCCAGCTCTCCCGGGGAAGGCAGACCACCCTACGAGCAGTACTTC	CASSPGEGRPPYEQYF
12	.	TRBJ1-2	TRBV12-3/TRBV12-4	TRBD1	TGTGCCAGCAGTGTTAGGGACAGGGGCTACACCTTC	CASSVRDRGYTF
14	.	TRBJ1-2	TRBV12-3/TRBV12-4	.	TGTGCCAGCAGTCTATTAACAGGGAACTATGGCTACACCTTC	CASSLLTGNYGYTF
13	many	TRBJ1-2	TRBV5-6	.	TGTGCCAGCAGTTTCGGCGGGAACTATGGCTACACCTTC	CASSFGGNYGYTF
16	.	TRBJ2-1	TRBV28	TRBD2	TGTGCCAGCAGTCCCCAGAGCGGGGGGGCCAGAAATGAGCAGTTCTTC	CASSPQSGGARNEQFF
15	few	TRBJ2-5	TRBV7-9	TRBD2	TGTGCCAGCAGCGCAGTGACTAGCGGGGAAGAGACCCAGTACTTC	CASSAVTSGEETQYF
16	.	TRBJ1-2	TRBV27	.	TGTGCCAGCAGTTTAAAACGTCAGCTGTTTAACTATGGCTACACCTTC	CASSLKRQLFNYGYTF
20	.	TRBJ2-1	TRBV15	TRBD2	TGTGCCACCAGCGGATTAGCGGGGGGCCCCCACCGATCCTCCTACAATGAGCAGTTCTTC	CATSGLAGGPHRSSYNEQFF
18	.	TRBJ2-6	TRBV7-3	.	TGTGCCAGCTGCTCACACGGGGGCACGCTTTCTGGGGCCAACGTCCTGACTTTC	CASCSHGGTLSGANVLTF
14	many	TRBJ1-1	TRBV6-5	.	TGTGCCAGCACTAGGACGAGGAAAAACACTGAAGCTTTCTTT	CASTRTRKNTEAFF
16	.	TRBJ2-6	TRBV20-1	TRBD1	TGCAGTGCTATGCATAACAGGGGATCTGGAGCCAACGTCCTGACTTTC	CSAMHNRGSGANVLTF
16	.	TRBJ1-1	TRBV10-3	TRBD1	TGTGCCATCAGTGAGACGACAGGGACCAGGAACACTGAAGCTTTCTTT	CAISETTGTRNTEAFF
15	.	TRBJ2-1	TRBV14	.	TGTGCCAGCAGCCATGTGGGAAATACCCTCAATGAGCAGTTCTTC	CASSHVGNTLNEQFF
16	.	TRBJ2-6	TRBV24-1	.	TGTGCCACCAGTGATAATGGGGACTCTGGGGCCAACGTCCTGACTTTC	CATSDNGDSGANVLTF
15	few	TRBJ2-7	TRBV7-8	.	TGTGCCAGCAGCTTGGATGCAGGGCTTGCCTACGAGCAGTACTTC	CASSLDAGLAYEQYF
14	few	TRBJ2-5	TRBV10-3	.	TGTGCCATCAGGACCGACCAGGGAGATGAGACCCAGTACTTC	CAIRTDQGDETQYF
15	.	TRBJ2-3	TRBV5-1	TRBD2	TGCGCCAGCAGCTTGGGCGGGGGGGCCGAAGATACGCAGTATTTT	CASSLGGGAEDTQYF
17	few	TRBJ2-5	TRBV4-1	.	TGCGCCAGCAGCCAAGATGGTTCTCCGCTCATACAAGAGACCCAGTACTTC	CASSQDGSPLIQETQYF
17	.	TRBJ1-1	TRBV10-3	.	TGTGCCATCCCCCTACAAGTGGGAGACCAACCGTACACTGAAGCTTTCTTT	CAIPLQVGDQPYTEAFF
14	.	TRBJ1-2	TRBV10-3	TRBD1	TGTGCCAACAGACAGGGGGAATCAGCCTATGGCTACACCTTC	CANRQGESAYGYTF
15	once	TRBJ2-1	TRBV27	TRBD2	TGTGCCAGCAGCACCCCGGGTCTAGCGGACAATGAGCAGTTCTTC	CASSTPGLADNEQFF
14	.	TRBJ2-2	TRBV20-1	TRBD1	TGCAGTGCTAAACGACAGGGCATCACCGGGGAGCTGTTTTTT	CSAKRQGITGELFF
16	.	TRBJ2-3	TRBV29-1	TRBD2	TGCAGCGTGACCGGGACTAGCGGGGGTGGGGCAGATACGCAGTATTTT	CSVTGTSGGGADTQYF
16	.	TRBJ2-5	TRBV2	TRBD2	TGTGCCAGCAGTGAAAAAACTAGCGGGGGGCAGAGGGAGCAGTACTTC	CASSEKTSGGQREQYF
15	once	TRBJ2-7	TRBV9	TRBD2	TGTGCCAGCAGCGCCTACGACAGCGGGGGTTACGAGCAGTACTTC	CASSAYDSGGYEQYF
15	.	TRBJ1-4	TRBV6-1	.	TGTGCCAGCATTGGCCACCCGAGCTATAATGAAGAACTGTTTTTT	CASIGHPSYNEELFF
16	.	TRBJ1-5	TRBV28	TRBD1	TGTGCCAGCAGTTTATTTGCAGGGGGCGGCGGTCAGCCCCAGCATTTT	CASSLFAGGGGQPQHF
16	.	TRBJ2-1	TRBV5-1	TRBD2	TGCGCCAGCAGCTTGGAAGGGGGGCTAGCGGGGGATGAGCAGTTCTTC	CASSLEGGLAGDEQFF
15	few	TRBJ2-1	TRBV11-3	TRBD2	TGTGCCAGCAGCTCGACTAGCGGGAGGTACAATGAGCAGTTCTTC	CASSSTSGRYNEQFF
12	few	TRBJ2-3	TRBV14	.	TGTGCCAGCAGCCTGGGACCTCTTACGCAGTATTTT	CASSLGPLTQYF
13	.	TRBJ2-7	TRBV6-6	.	TGTGCCAGCAGTTACGCTTCCGAGTACGAGCAGTACTTC	CASSYASEYEQYF
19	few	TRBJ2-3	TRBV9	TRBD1	TGTGCCAGCAGCGCGGGACAGGCTCCTCCGATCCTCCTCACAGATACGCAGTATTTT	CASSAGQAPPILLTDTQYF
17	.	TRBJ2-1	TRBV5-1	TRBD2	TGCGCCAGCAGCTTGTCTTCCAGCGGGGGGGATTCGGCTGAGCAGTTCTTC	CASSLSSSGGDSAEQFF
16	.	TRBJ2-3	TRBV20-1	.	TGCAGTGCTAGAGCGGATGTTAGTGTCGGCACAGATACGCAGTATTTT	CSARADVSVGTDTQYF
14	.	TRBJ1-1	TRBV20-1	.	TGCAGTGCTAGTGTTCCAGGGAGCCGTACTGAAGCTTTCTTT	CSASVPGSRTEAFF
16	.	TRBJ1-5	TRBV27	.	TGTGCCAGCAGTTTATGGGGCAGCTCTAGCAATCAGCCCCAGCATTTT	CASSLWGSSSNQPQHF
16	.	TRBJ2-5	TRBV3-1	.	TGTGCCAGCAGCCCTCCATTGCGGGGCCCCTACAATGAGCAGTACTTC	CASSPPLRGPYNEQYF
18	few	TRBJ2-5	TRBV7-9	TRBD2	TGTGCCAGCAGCTTAGGCGTCAGCGGGGGGGCCGGTCGAGAGACCCAGTACTTC	CASSLGVSGGAGRETQYF
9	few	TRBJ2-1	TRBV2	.	TGTCCCCACGGCAATGAGCAGTTCTTC	CPHGNEQFF
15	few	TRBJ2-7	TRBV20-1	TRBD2	TGCAGTGCTAGAGGGCTAGCGGAGAGCTCCTACGAGCAGTACTTC	CSARGLAESSYEQYF
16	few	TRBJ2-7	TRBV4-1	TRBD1	TGCGCCAGCAGCCAAGTATTTGGACAGGGGATTTACGAGCAGTACTTC	CASSQVFGQGIYEQYF
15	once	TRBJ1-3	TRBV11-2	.	TGTGCCAGCAGCCCACGAGGAGGCTCTGGAAACACCATATATTTT	CASSPRGGSGNTIYF
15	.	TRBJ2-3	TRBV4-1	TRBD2	TGCGCCAGCAGCCAAGCTAGCGGAGTCACAGATACGCAGTATTTT	CASSQASGVTDTQYF
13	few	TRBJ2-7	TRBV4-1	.	TGCGCCAGCAGCCACGCAGGGTCGCGCGAGCAGTACTTC	CASSHAGSREQYF
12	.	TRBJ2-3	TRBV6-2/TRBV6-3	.	TGTGCCAGCAGCCAAGGACAGCGCACGCAGTATTTT	CASSQGQRTQYF